These 30 T cell receptor beta chains share one sample of origin, sequenced in a study of blood T cell repertoires in COVID-19. TCRdb keeps only in-frame clones here, not all; method: immunoSEQ multiplex PCR. Here the sample spans 100,000 to 150,000 clones, 65% to 80% being singletons. The specimen was peripheral blood. The source is a middle-aged man with acute or convalescent COVID-19.

The chain's CDR3 is CASSLGGSEAFF. CDR3 DNA sequence: TGTGCCAGCAGCTTAGGAGGCTCTGAAGCTTTCTTT. This sequence joins TRBV7-8 and TRBJ1-1; D unresolved. Germline assignment: CDR1 SGHVS and CDR2 FQNEAQ. The CDR3 runs to 12 residues. Between the trimmed V and J ends, which lost 1 base and 6 bases, there was a span of 6 bases.

The gene calls are TRBV28 and TRBJ2-1, with D maybe TRBD1 (6 bases). The CDR3 totals 12 residues. V lost 6 bases to trimming and J lost 6 bases, with 9 bases between them. Germline V gene sequence: CDR1 MDHEN, CDR2 SYDVKM. For the CDR3, the DNA is TGTGCCAGCAGAATACAGGGCAATGAGCAGTTCTTC. It encodes CASRIQGNEQFF.

This clone was seen just once. The chain couples TRBV28 to TRBJ2-1; 9 positions agree with TRBD2. V lost 2 bases to trimming and J lost 2 bases; unmatched junction nucleotides: 1. CDR3 length: 15 amino acids. Germline CDR1 reads MDHEN; CDR2 reads SYDVKM. Here the CDR3 DNA reads TGTGCCAGCAGTTTAGCTAGCGGGACCTACAATGAGCAGTTCTTC. It yields the protein CASSLASGTYNEQFF.

The chain joins TRBV12-3 or TRBV12-4 to TRBJ1-4; D is unresolved. CDR3 length: 12 residues. V lost 5 bases to trimming and J lost 5 bases, with 6 bases between them. The CDR3 reads CASSGRNEKLFF. The CDR3 DNA reads as TGTGCCAGCAGTGGCAGAAATGAAAAACTGTTTTTT.

The chain links TRBV7-7 to TRBJ2-1; 7 positions match TRBD1. The CDR3 is 15 residues long. With V trimmed by 1 base and J by 7 bases, 7 bases remained unmatched. The germline V gene encodes CDR1 SSHAT and CDR2 FNYEAQ (reference sequence). The CDR3 coding sequence is TGTGCCAGCAGCTTAGGCCGACAGGGCCAGAATGAGCAGTTCTTC. Amino acid sequence: CASSLGRQGQNEQFF.

The CDR3 DNA is TGTGCCAGCAGCTTGGCCAGTATTTACGAGCAGTACTTC. Translated: CASSLASIYEQYF. V and J are TRBV5-8 and TRBJ2-7; D is uncertain. Germline V gives CDR1 SGHTS, CDR2 YDEGEE. This CDR3 is 13 amino acids long. The V end lost 0 bases, the J end lost 4 bases, and 8 bases lay between the germline ends.

This chain connects TRBV6-8 to TRBJ1-5, with TRBD1 as a possible D gene (6 bases). V was cut by 5 bases and J by 2 bases, with 13 bases left in between. The CDR3 covers 15 residues. In germline, CDR1 is MNHGY, CDR2 SAAAGT. CDR3 bases: TGTGCCAGCAGTCGCCGGGACACCCGCAATCAGCCCCAGCATTTT. It encodes CASSRRDTRNQPQHF.

The chain uses TRBV28 and TRBJ1-2, with D perhaps matching TRBD1 (5 bases). This CDR3 region has 14 residues. The germline CDR1 and CDR2 sequences are MDHEN and SYDVKM. Trimming removed 5 bases from V and 8 bases from J, with 18 bases in between. The CDR3 bases are TGTGCCAGCAGTACCCCCTCGGGGGGAGGAGGCTACACCTTC. This encodes CASSTPSGGGGYTF.

V usage is TRBV18 and J usage is TRBJ1-1; D might be TRBD1 (5 bases). This CDR3 spans 14 amino acids. Germline CDR1 KGHSH, CDR2 LQKENI. Trimming took 2 bases from V and 7 from J, leaving 14 bases between them. The CDR3 region has the DNA TGTGCCAGCTCACCAAGCGTGGACATAATTGAAGCTTTCTTT. It is translated as CASSPSVDIIEAFF.

The chain is built from TRBV27 and TRBJ1-1; possibly TRBD1 for D (6 bases). Trimming removed 2 bases at V and 5 bases at J, with 9 bases between. The CDR3 is made up of 13 amino acids. In germline, CDR1 is MNHEY, CDR2 SMNVEV (reference sequence). In DNA, the CDR3 is TGTGCCAGCAGTTTAGGGGGCTGGACTGAAGCTTTCTTT. This encodes CASSLGGWTEAFF.

CDR3 residues: CASSRSGTGANVLTF. As DNA, the CDR3 is TGTGCCAGCAGTCGGTCGGGAACTGGGGCCAACGTCCTGACTTTC. The chain couples TRBV9 to TRBJ2-6; D is possibly TRBD2 (5 bases). This CDR3 contains 15 residues. The V gene's germline CDR1 is SGDLS and CDR2 YYNGEE. Trimming took 5 bases from V and 2 from J, leaving 11 bases between them.

The V gene is TRBV2, the J gene TRBJ2-1, with D possibly TRBD2 on 5 matching bases. Trimming cost V 4 bases and J 4 bases, with 14 bases left between them. This CDR3 is 15 amino acids long. Germline V CDR1 and CDR2: SNHLY, FYNNEI. The CDR3 DNA is TGTGCCAGCAGTGTGGGATCCCGGGAATACAATGAGCAGTTCTTC. Amino acid sequence: CASSVGSREYNEQFF.

The genes are TRBV5-1 and TRBJ1-2; 7 bases line up with TRBD1. Germline lookup yields CDR1 SGHRS and CDR2 YFSETQ. The J segment lost 7 bases and the V segment lost 4 bases, leaving 7 bases of the junction unmatched. The CDR3 is 13 residues long. The CDR3 loop is CASSTEGARGYTF. In nucleotides, the CDR3 is TGCGCCAGCAGCACCGAGGGGGCTCGTGGCTACACCTTC.

The chain is built from TRBV19 and TRBJ2-7, with 7 positions matching TRBD1. Germline V CDR1 and CDR2: LNHDA, SQIVND (reference sequence). Trimming at V came to 11 bases and at J to 3 bases, leaving 10 bases not matched to a gene. The CDR3 totals 13 residues. CDR3 in DNA: TGTGCCGCATGTTCAGGGGGATGCTACGAGCAGTACTTC. This sequence encodes CAACSGGCYEQYF.

V usage is TRBV5-5 and J usage is TRBJ1-3; maybe TRBD1 (5 bases). The CDR3 sequence is 15 residues long. With 0 bases removed from V and 4 bases from J, the gap between germline ends came to 11 bases. The germline gives CDR1 SGHKS, CDR2 YYEKEE (reference sequence). The CDR3 loop reads CASSLGPPGGNTIYF. The CDR3 DNA sequence: TGTGCCAGCAGCTTGGGCCCTCCAGGGGGAAACACCATATATTTT.

The CDR3 reads CASCQGGSDEQYF. CDR3 sequence (DNA): TGTGCCAGCTGTCAGGGGGGTAGCGACGAGCAGTACTTC. The chain carries TRBV28 and TRBJ2-7, with D possibly being TRBD1 (7 bases). Trimming shortened V by 8 bases and J by 5 bases, and 16 bases separated the two germline ends. The CDR3 covers 13 residues. The germline CDR1 and CDR2 sequences are MDHEN and SYDVKM.

J is TRBJ2-7 and V is TRBV15; 11 positions agree with TRBD2. Germline lookup yields CDR1 LNHNV and CDR2 YYDKDF (reference sequence). The CDR3 is 16 residues long. V shed 0 bases, J shed 3 bases, and the junction held 4 bases outside the gene matches. CDR3 bases: TGTGCCACCAGCAGAGATTTAGCGGGAGGGTTCTACGAGCAGTACTTC. This encodes CATSRDLAGGFYEQYF.

The V gene is TRBV11-2, the J gene TRBJ1-1; D uncertain. This CDR3 has 12 amino acids. The V and J ends lost 5 bases and 4 bases respectively, with 8 bases between them. CDR1 is SGHAT and CDR2 is FQNNGV in the germline V gene. The CDR3 DNA is TGTGCCAGCAGCCCTGAGGGCACTGAAGCTTTCTTT. Protein product: CASSPEGTEAFF.

This chain uses TRBV5-1 with TRBJ2-1; no reliable D call. V shed 5 bases and J shed 8 bases, with 17 bases lying between them. The CDR3 contains 14 residues. CDR1 and CDR2 from the germline V gene are SGHRS and YFSETQ. CDR3 nucleotides: TGCGCCAGCAGTACCCAACCGGCCGCGGATGAGCAGTTCTTC. Protein: CASSTQPAADEQFF.

The genes are TRBV4-1 and TRBJ1-1; 9 positions agree with TRBD1. The CDR3 runs 17 residues. From germline, CDR1 is MGHRA and CDR2 YSYEKL. Losses at the gene ends were 1 base for V and 0 bases for J; bases not matched to a gene: 6. The CDR3 protein is CASSQVGQGPLNTEAFF. The DNA for the CDR3 is TGCGCCAGCAGCCAAGTGGGACAGGGACCTTTGAACACTGAAGCTTTCTTT.

The chain employs TRBV7-2 and TRBJ1-1; 12 nucleotides line up with TRBD1. V shed 5 bases and J 11 bases; nucleotides not matched to a gene: 15. This CDR3 is 16 amino acids long. Germline V gene lookup returns CDR1 SGHTA and CDR2 FQGNSA. The chain's CDR3 is CASSRMGQGARREAFF. CDR3 nucleotides: TGTGCCAGCAGCCGTATGGGACAGGGGGCGCGGAGGGAGGCTTTCTTT.

This clone was picked up one time. The chain combines TRBV9 with TRBJ2-7; no clear D. V shed 4 bases and J shed 7 bases, with 15 bases lying between them. The CDR3 totals 13 residues. CDR1 SGDLS and CDR2 YYNGEE come from the germline V gene. CDR3 sequence (DNA): TGTGCCAGCAGCTCCCGCCCCGGTTTTGAGCAGTACTTC. Its translation is CASSSRPGFEQYF. Based on the CDR3 plus reference TRBV9 and TRBJ2-7, the full variable domain is DSGVTQTPKHLITATGQRVTLRCSPRSGDLSVYWYQQSLDQGLQFLIQYYNGEERAKGNILERFSAQQFPDLHSELNLSSLELGDSALYFCASSSRPGFEQYFGPGTRLTVT.

CDR3 protein: CASHTGTAIEAFF. CDR3 coding DNA: TGTGCCAGCCATACCGGGACAGCAATTGAAGCTTTCTTT. V is TRBV6-5 and J is TRBJ1-1; 7 bases agree with TRBD1. V was clipped by 8 bases and J by 7 bases; unmatched bases: 10. Germline V CDR1 and CDR2: MNHEY, SVGAGI. This CDR3 comprises 13 residues.

The chain couples TRBV6-1 to TRBJ2-7; tentative D call: TRBD2 (6 bases). Trimming stripped 4 bases from V and 7 bases from J, with 23 bases between. The CDR3 is 16 residues long. The germline CDR1 and CDR2 sequences are MNHNS and SASEGT. The CDR3 bases are TGTGCCAGCAGTGCGGTTGGTTCTAGCGCTATGCAGGAGCAGTACTTC. This codes for CASSAVGSSAMQEQYF.

V and J are TRBV6-5 and TRBJ1-1, with TRBD1 identical over 7 bases. Unmatched junction bases numbered 3, after V lost 1 base and J lost 1 base. In germline, CDR1 is MNHEY, CDR2 SVGAGI. The length of the CDR3 is 15 residues. The CDR3 DNA is TGTGCCAGCAGTTACTTGCCAGGGGGGAACACTGAAGCTTTCTTT. Protein sequence: CASSYLPGGNTEAFF.

The chain uses TRBV5-1 and TRBJ1-1; D uncertain. Germline CDR1 SGHRS, CDR2 YFSETQ. Deletions cut 1 base from V and 4 bases from J, with 11 bases between. This CDR3 comprises 14 residues. CDR3: CASSLKGVGTEAFF. DNA of the CDR3: TGCGCCAGCAGCTTGAAGGGAGTCGGCACTGAAGCTTTCTTT.

V gene TRBV6-1 combines with J gene TRBJ2-4, with TRBD1 identical over 10 bases. The CDR3 covers 14 residues. Trimming took 2 bases from V and 9 from J; bases not matched to a gene: 4. Looked up from germline, CDR1 is MNHNS and CDR2 is SASEGT. CDR3 nucleotide sequence: TGTGCCAGCAGTGAAAGATGGGACAGGGGCATTCAGTACTTC. It yields the protein CASSERWDRGIQYF.

The chain has TRBV10-2 and TRBJ1-2; D is uncertain. V was shortened by 6 bases and J by 1 base, with 3 bases between the two germline ends. The germline CDR1 and CDR2 sequences are WSHSY and SAAADI. CDR3 length: 11 amino acids. The CDR3 is CASSSNYGYTF. The DNA for the CDR3 is TGCGCCAGCAGCAGTAACTATGGCTACACCTTC.

This clone was observed once. The rearrangement uses TRBV5-4 and TRBJ2-3, with 10 bases matching TRBD2. The CDR3 totals 15 residues. Germline CDR1 is SGHNT and CDR2 is YYREEE (reference sequence). V lost 1 base, J lost 5 bases, and 4 bases stayed unmatched. The CDR3 region has the DNA TGTGCCAGCAGCTTGCGAACTAGCGGGGTAGATACGCAGTATTTT. Its protein product is CASSLRTSGVDTQYF.

The chain combines TRBV30 with TRBJ2-3; D call uncertain. Germline V lookup: CDR1 GTSNPN, CDR2 SVGIG (reference sequence). Trimming took off 1 base at V and 5 bases at J, with 10 bases between the two ends. This CDR3 is built from 13 residues. The CDR3 DNA reads TGTGCCTGGAGTGCTAACTATAGAGATACGCAGTATTTT. Residues: CAWSANYRDTQYF.